Below are 3 T cell receptor beta chains sequenced from a single sample in a study of cytomegalovirus exposure and HLA in healthy donors. Profiled with immunoSEQ multiplex PCR; TCRdb holds only in-frame clones, not every one. The sample holds around 300,000 clones, approximately 87% seen once. Material: PBMCs. These receptors all come from a woman in her late teens or twenties in good health and CMV-seronegative.

The genes are TRBV10-3 and TRBJ2-2; 8 positions match TRBD1. J lost 3 bases, V lost 6 bases, and 3 bases had no gene match. Germline CDR1 and CDR2: ENHRY and SYGVKD. The CDR3 has 14 residues. CDR3 sequence (DNA): TGTGCCATCAGGGGGACAGGTCACACCGGGGAGCTGTTTTTT. Translated: CAIRGTGHTGELFF.

The chain joins TRBV7-2 to TRBJ2-5, with 7 bases lining up with TRBD2. In germline, CDR1 is SGHTA, CDR2 FQGNSA. The CDR3 totals 16 residues. J was trimmed by 0 bases and V by 0 bases; bases with no gene match: 4. The CDR3 here is CASSLAASGNQETQYF. For the CDR3, the DNA is TGTGCCAGCAGCTTAGCAGCCAGCGGGAACCAAGAGACCCAGTACTTC. The full variable domain, completed using reference TRBV7-2 and TRBJ2-5, is GAGVSQSPSNKVTEKGKDVELRCDPISGHTALYWYRQSLGQGLEFLIYFQGNSAPDKSGLPSDRFSAERTGGSVSTLTIQRTQQEDSAVYLCASSLAASGNQETQYFGPGTRLLVL.

J is TRBJ1-5 and V is TRBV19, with 8 bases aligning to TRBD1. With V trimmed by 7 bases and J by 3 bases, 8 bases remained unmatched. The germline CDR1 and CDR2 sequences are LNHDA and SQIVND (reference sequence). The CDR3 covers 15 residues. In nucleotides, the CDR3 is TGTGCCAGTACTTCCGACAGGGGTTACAATCAGCCCCAGCATTTT. Protein sequence: CASTSDRGYNQPQHF.